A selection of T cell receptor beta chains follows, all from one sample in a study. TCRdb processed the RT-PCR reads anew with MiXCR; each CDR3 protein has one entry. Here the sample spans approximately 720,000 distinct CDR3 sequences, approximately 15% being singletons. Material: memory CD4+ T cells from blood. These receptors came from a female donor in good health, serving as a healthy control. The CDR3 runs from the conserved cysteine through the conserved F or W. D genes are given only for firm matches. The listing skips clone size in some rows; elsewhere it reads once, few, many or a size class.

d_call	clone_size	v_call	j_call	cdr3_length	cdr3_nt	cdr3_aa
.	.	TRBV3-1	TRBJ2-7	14	TGTGCCAGCAGCCACAGCGTAAAAACCTACGAGCAGTACTTC	CASSHSVKTYEQYF
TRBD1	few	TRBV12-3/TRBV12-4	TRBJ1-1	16	TGTGCCAGCAGTTCCCCTGGGACAGGGGCCTACACTGAAGCTTTCTTT	CASSSPGTGAYTEAFF
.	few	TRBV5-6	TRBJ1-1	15	TGTGCCAGCATCCTGGGGGGGACACCGAACACTGAAGCTTTCTTT	CASILGGTPNTEAFF
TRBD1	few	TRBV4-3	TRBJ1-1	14	TGCGCCAGCAGCCCCACCCGGACAGGTACTGAAGCTTTCTTT	CASSPTRTGTEAFF
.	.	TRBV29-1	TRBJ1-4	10	TGCAGCGTTATGGATGAAAAACTGTTTTTT	CSVMDEKLFF
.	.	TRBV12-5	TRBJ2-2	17	TGTGCTAGTGGTTTCACTCCAGGGGTTGGATTCACCGGGGAGCTGTTTTTT	CASGFTPGVGFTGELFF
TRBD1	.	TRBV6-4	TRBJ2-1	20	TGTGCCAGCAGTGACTCGGACCGGGACAGGGCACCAAGCTCCTACAATGAGCAGTTCTTC	CASSDSDRDRAPSSYNEQFF
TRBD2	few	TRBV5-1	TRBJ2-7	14	TGCGCCAGCATGGGACTAGCGGGAGGTTACGAGCAGTACTTC	CASMGLAGGYEQYF
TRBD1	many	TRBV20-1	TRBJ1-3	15	TGCAGTGCTAGAGAGTACCCGGGACAGGTGGACACCATATATTTT	CSAREYPGQVDTIYF
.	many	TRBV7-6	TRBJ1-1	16	TGTGCCAGCAGCCCACTGTTTTCAGGCGGGGGCACTGAAGCTTTCTTT	CASSPLFSGGGTEAFF
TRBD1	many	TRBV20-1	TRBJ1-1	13	TGCAGTGCTAGACCGACAGGGGACACTGAAGCTTTCTTT	CSARPTGDTEAFF
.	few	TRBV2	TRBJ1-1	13	TGTGCCAGCTCTATGGATTCGGACACTGAAGCTTTCTTT	CASSMDSDTEAFF
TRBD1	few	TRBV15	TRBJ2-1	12	TGTGCCACCAGTCTTCAGGGGGATGAGCAGTTCTTC	CATSLQGDEQFF
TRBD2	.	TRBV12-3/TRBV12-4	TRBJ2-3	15	TGTGCCAGCAGTTCCACTAGCGGGGAAAGGGATACGCAGTATTTT	CASSSTSGERDTQYF
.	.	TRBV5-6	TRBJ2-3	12	TGTGCCAGCAGCTTGGATAGGTTGGTCGCGTATTTT	CASSLDRLVAYF
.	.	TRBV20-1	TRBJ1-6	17	TGCAGTGCTAGAGAATACAGAGGTCAGACTTCTAATTCACCCCTCCACTTT	CSAREYRGQTSNSPLHF
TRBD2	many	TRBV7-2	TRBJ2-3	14	TGTGCCAGCAGCTTAGAGTTGAGGACTAGCGGGACCTATTTT	CASSLELRTSGTYF
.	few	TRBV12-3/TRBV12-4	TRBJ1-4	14	TGTGCCAGCAGACGTCACACAGGGAATGAAAAACTGTTTTTT	CASRRHTGNEKLFF
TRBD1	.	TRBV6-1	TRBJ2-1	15	TGTGCCAGCAGCACCGGGACAGGGGGCTACAGTGAGCAGTTCTTC	CASSTGTGGYSEQFF
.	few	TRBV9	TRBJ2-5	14	TGTGCCAGCAGCGTACAGGGATACCAAGAGACCCAGTACTTC	CASSVQGYQETQYF
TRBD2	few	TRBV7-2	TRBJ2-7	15	TGTGCCACCTCCCTAGCCGGCGGGAGCTCCTACGAGCAGTACTTC	CATSLAGGSSYEQYF
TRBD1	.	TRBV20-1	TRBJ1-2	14	TGCAGTGCTAGAGATCCGAAGGGGGCGTTTGGCTACACCTTC	CSARDPKGAFGYTF
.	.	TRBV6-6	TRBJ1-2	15	TGTGCCAGCAGTTACCCCCTACAGGGCGTCTATGGCTACACCTTC	CASSYPLQGVYGYTF
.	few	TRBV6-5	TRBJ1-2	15	TGTGCCAGCAGTTACCGTGAGGAGATCAACTATGGCTACACCTTC	CASSYREEINYGYTF
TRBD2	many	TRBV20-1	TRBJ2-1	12	TGCAGTATCGGACTAGCGGATGATGAGCAGTTCTTC	CSIGLADDEQFF
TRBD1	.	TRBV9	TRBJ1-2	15	TGTGCCAGCAGCCCTCAGGGTGGACAGGGGGGTGGCTACACCTTC	CASSPQGGQGGGYTF
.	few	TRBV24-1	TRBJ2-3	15	TGTGCCACCAGCGGAAGACACCGAAGCACAGATACGCAGTATTTT	CATSGRHRSTDTQYF
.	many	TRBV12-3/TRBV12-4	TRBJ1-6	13	TGTGCCAGCAATCCGACGGACAATTCACCCCTCCACTTT	CASNPTDNSPLHF
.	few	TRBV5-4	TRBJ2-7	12	TGTGCCAGCAGCTCCGGACCAAGCGAGCAGTACTTC	CASSSGPSEQYF
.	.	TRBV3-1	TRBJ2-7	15	TGTGCCAGCAGCCATCTAACGGAGGGCACGAGGGAGCAGTACTTC	CASSHLTEGTREQYF
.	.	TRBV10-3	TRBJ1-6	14	TGTGCCATCAGTGGGGGCACCACTAATTCACCCCTCCACTTT	CAISGGTTNSPLHF
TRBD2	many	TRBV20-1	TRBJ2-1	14	TGCAGTGCCGCCAGCGGGAGGGCGCAGAATGAGCAGTTCTTC	CSAASGRAQNEQFF
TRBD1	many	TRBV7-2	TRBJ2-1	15	TGTGCCAGCAGCCGACAGGGGGGGGCCTACAATGAGCAGTTCTTC	CASSRQGGAYNEQFF
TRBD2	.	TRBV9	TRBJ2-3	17	TGTGCCAGCAGCGTAGGCGCGGGAGGGTCTAGCACAGATACGCAGTATTTT	CASSVGAGGSSTDTQYF
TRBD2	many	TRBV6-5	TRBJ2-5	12	TGTGCCAGCAGTCCCTCACTAGCGTCCCAGTACTTC	CASSPSLASQYF
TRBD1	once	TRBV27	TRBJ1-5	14	TGTGCCAGCAGAGGGACAGGGGTCAATCAGCCCCAGCATTTT	CASRGTGVNQPQHF
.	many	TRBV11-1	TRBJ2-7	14	TGTGCCAGCAGCTTAATGACGGCTAACTACGAGCAGTACTTC	CASSLMTANYEQYF
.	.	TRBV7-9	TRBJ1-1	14	TGTGCCAGCAGCTTACAGGGGCACGGCACTGAAGCTTTCTTT	CASSLQGHGTEAFF
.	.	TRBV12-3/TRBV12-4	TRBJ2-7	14	TGTGCCAGCAGCCCTGACACGAGCTCCTACGAGCAGTACTTC	CASSPDTSSYEQYF
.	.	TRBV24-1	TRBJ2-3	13	TGTGCCACCAGTGAGGCAAGCACAGATACGCAGTATTTT	CATSEASTDTQYF
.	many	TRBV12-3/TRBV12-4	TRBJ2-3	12	TGTGCCAGCAGTTTCGTCACAGATACGCAGTATTTT	CASSFVTDTQYF
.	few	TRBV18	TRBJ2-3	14	TGTGCCAGCTCACCCATAGGGGACGCAGATACGCAGTATTTT	CASSPIGDADTQYF
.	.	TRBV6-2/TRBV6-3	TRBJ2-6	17	TGTGCCAGCAGAGCCAGCTGGTCGGGAGCTGGGGCCAACGTCCTGACTTTC	CASRASWSGAGANVLTF
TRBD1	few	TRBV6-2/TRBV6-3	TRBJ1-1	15	TGTGCCAGCAGAACCGGGACAGGGCTGAACACTGAAGCTTTCTTT	CASRTGTGLNTEAFF